The 14 T cell receptor beta chains reported below all come from one sample, sequenced in a study of blood T cell repertoires in COVID-19. Libraries were prepared by immunoSEQ multiplex PCR; TCRdb keeps only in-frame clonotypes and omits some of them. The data hold over 250,000 clones, with more than 75% observed a single time. Sequencing used PBMCs or T cells enriched from blood (not recorded which). These TCRs come from a woman aged 25 to 39 who had recovered from COVID-19.

The chain has TRBV2 and TRBJ1-2; possibly TRBD1 for D (6 bases). The CDR3 covers 12 residues. The V end lost 1 base, the J end lost 12 bases, and 12 bases lay between the germline ends. CDR1 SNHLY and CDR2 FYNNEI come from the germline V gene. CDR3 sequence reads: CASSEETGMHTF. CDR3 DNA: TGTGCCAGCAGTGAAGAAACAGGGATGCACACCTTC.

The sample holds one count of this clone. The rearrangement links TRBV9 to TRBJ2-7; D not resolved. CDR3 length: 13 residues. Per the germline V gene, CDR1 is SGDLS and CDR2 is YYNGEE. Trimming cost V 2 bases and J 2 bases, with 8 bases left between them. In nucleotides, the CDR3 is TGTGCCAGCAGCGTGCGGTTTCCCTACGAGCAGTACTTC. It specifies CASSVRFPYEQYF.

The chain links TRBV7-2 to TRBJ1-2; D gene ambiguous. This CDR3 contains 13 residues. Germline V CDR1 and CDR2: SGHTA, FQGNSA. Trimming pared 5 bases from V and 8 bases from J, leaving 15 bases between. The CDR3 bases are TGTGCCAGCAGCCGGTCGGCATTCAGGGGCTACACCTTC. It yields the protein CASSRSAFRGYTF.

V and J are TRBV7-9 and TRBJ1-1; the D gene is possibly TRBD1 (6 bases). Trimming shortened V by 4 bases and J by 4 bases, and 16 bases separated the two germline ends. Germline CDR1 and CDR2: SEHNR and FQNEAQ (reference sequence). The CDR3 contains 15 residues. This CDR3 is CASSSEDRSGTEAFF. CDR3 sequence (DNA): TGTGCCAGCAGCTCCGAGGACAGATCCGGCACTGAAGCTTTCTTT. The full variable domain, rest sourced from reference TRBV7-9 and TRBJ1-1, is DTGVSQNPRHKITKRGQNVTFRCDPISEHNRLYWYRQTLGQGPEFLTYFQNEAQLEKSRLLSDRFSAERPKGSFSTLEIQRTEQGDSAMYLCASSSEDRSGTEAFFGQGTRLTVV.

For the CDR3, the DNA is TGTGCCAGCAGCTTAGACCCGGACAGCTCCAGGGTTGGAGCTTTCTTT. Translated, it gives CASSLDPDSSRVGAFF. The J gene is TRBJ1-1, the V gene TRBV11-2; the D gene is possibly TRBD1 (6 bases). V shed 0 bases and J shed 10 bases, with 21 bases lying between them. Germline V gene lookup returns CDR1 SGHAT and CDR2 FQNNGV. The CDR3 length is 16 residues.

This clone was observed once. The chain combines TRBV30 with TRBJ1-5; tentative D call: TRBD1 (6 bases). The V end was cut by 0 bases, the J end by 6 bases, with 21 bases between. This CDR3 contains 17 residues. From germline, CDR1 is GTSNPN and CDR2 SVGIG (reference sequence). CDR3 DNA: TGTGCCTGGAGTGTGCCCCCCTACAGGGAATCGTCTCAGCCCCAGCATTTT. Translation gives CAWSVPPYRESSQPQHF. The whole variable domain, remainder taken from reference TRBV30 and TRBJ1-5, is SQTIHQWPATLVQPVGSPLSLECTVEGTSNPNLYWYRQAAGRGLQLLFYSVGIGQISSEVPQNLSASRPQDRQFILSSKKLLLSDSGFYLCAWSVPPYRESSQPQHFGDGTRLSIL.

The chain recombines TRBV3-1 (or the pseudogene TRBV3-2) with TRBJ1-1; TRBD1 is a possible D gene (5 bases). The length of the CDR3 is 15 residues. Looked up from germline, CDR1 is LGHDT and CDR2 is YNNKEL (reference sequence). Between the trimmed V and J ends, which lost 5 bases and 3 bases, there was a span of 16 bases. The CDR3 sequence: CASSYPGLRYTEAFF. The CDR3, as DNA: TGTGCCAGCAGCTACCCAGGGTTACGTTACACTGAAGCTTTCTTT.

The chain employs TRBV4-1 and TRBJ1-2; no definite D call. This CDR3 has 13 residues. Germline-derived CDR1 and CDR2 are MGHRA and YSYEKL. V was clipped by 4 bases and J by 8 bases, with 14 bases between them. The CDR3 DNA reads TGCGCCAGCAGCCCAGGTAAAGACCGCGGCTACACCTTC. The encoded protein is CASSPGKDRGYTF.

The chain couples TRBV3-1 (or the pseudogene TRBV3-2) to TRBJ1-2, with 8 bases aligning to TRBD1. The germline gives CDR1 LGHDT, CDR2 YNNKEL (reference sequence). J gave up 8 bases and V 1 base, and 12 bases lay outside the gene matches. This CDR3 region has 16 residues. The CDR3 sequence: CASSQGDWTGHLGYTF. CDR3 DNA sequence: TGTGCCAGCAGCCAAGGGGATTGGACAGGGCATTTAGGCTACACCTTC.

As for this clone: The same CDR3 is also encoded by other DNA sequences in this sample. The chain joins TRBV9 to TRBJ1-2, with a weak D call TRBD1 (5 bases). V gave up 2 bases and J gave up 0 bases, with 5 bases separating them. Germline V lookup: CDR1 SGDLS, CDR2 YYNGEE. The CDR3 runs 13 residues. Here the CDR3 DNA reads TGTGCCAGCAGCGTGGACACTAACTATGGCTACACCTTC. Translation gives CASSVDTNYGYTF.

J is TRBJ1-2 and V is TRBV7-8; D gene unclear. The CDR3 is 13 residues long. V gave up 6 bases and J gave up 2 bases, with 10 bases separating them. The germline V gene encodes CDR1 SGHVS and CDR2 FQNEAQ. The CDR3 DNA sequence: TGTGCCAGCAGAGATAGCTTCAACTATGGCTACACCTTC. Translated: CASRDSFNYGYTF. The full variable domain, in which reference TRBV7-8 and TRBJ1-2 provide the parts outside the CDR3, is GAGVSQSPRYKVAKRGQDVALRCDPISGHVSLFWYQQALGQGPEFLTYFQNEAQLDKSGLPSDRFFAERPEGSVSTLKIQRTQQEDSAVYLCASRDSFNYGYTFGSGTRLTVV.

The chain carries TRBV27 and TRBJ1-1; D may be TRBD1 (5 bases). Trimming removed 5 bases at V and 1 base at J, with 17 bases between. This CDR3 has 16 residues. Germline CDR1 and CDR2: MNHEY and SMNVEV (reference sequence). CDR3 protein: CASSVTSRETNTEAFF. DNA for the CDR3: TGTGCCAGCAGTGTAACTTCCAGGGAAACGAACACTGAAGCTTTCTTT.

This clone was detected ten times or more. This chain links TRBV5-4 with TRBJ1-1, with D tentatively TRBD1 (5 bases). The germline V gene has CDR1 SGHNT and CDR2 YYREEE (reference sequence). The CDR3 contains 13 residues. Trimming removed 4 bases from V and 5 bases from J, with 12 bases in between. In DNA, the CDR3 is TGTGCCAGCAGCCCCGTCGGGGGGACTGAAGCTTTCTTT. It specifies CASSPVGGTEAFF.

CDR3 region: CASSLSMIRTYNEQFF. CDR3 bases: TGTGCCAGCAGCTTGTCTATGATCAGGACCTACAATGAGCAGTTCTTC. The V and J genes are TRBV5-5 and TRBJ2-1; the D is unclear. The CDR3 contains 16 residues. Germline V lookup: CDR1 SGHKS, CDR2 YYEKEE (reference sequence). Trimming shortened V by 1 base and J by 2 bases, and 13 bases separated the two germline ends. Full variable domain (rest looked up from reference TRBV5-5 and TRBJ2-1): DAGVTQSPTHLIKTRGQQVTLRCSPISGHKSVSWYQQVLGQGPQFIFQYYEKEERGRGNFPDRFSARQFPNYSSELNVNALLLGDSALYLCASSLSMIRTYNEQFFGPGTRLTVL.